The 2 T cell receptor beta chains below come from one sample, sequenced in a study of regulatory T cells in long-lasting Graves disease. Investigators prepared the TCR beta libraries by applying iRepertoire HTBI primers and Arm-PCR of CDR3 regions. Using its own MiXCR run on the multiplex PCR reads, TCRdb lists one record per CDR3 protein. The sample lists a few hundred thousand distinct CDR3 sequences, 13% occurring once. Described time point: newly diagnosed GD, antithyroid drugs for less than 3 months. From PBMCs, RNA was extracted and then used to make the TCR library. This same sample was also part of a study on T cells in Graves' hyperthyroidism and ophthalmopathy.

Sequenced here: peripheral blood mononuclear cells (PBMCs), sampled at new diagnosis, from a patient treated with antithyroid drugs. The receptor source for this set is a man aged 30 to 39 with Graves disease.

This clonotype was seen ten or more times. This chain links TRBV7-2 with TRBJ1-5; TRBD1 might be the D (5 bases). Germline CDR1 and CDR2: SGHTA and FQGNSA. Trimming shortened V by 1 base and J by 9 bases, and 16 bases separated the two germline ends. This CDR3 has 15 residues. In DNA, the CDR3 is TGTGCCAGCAGCTTAGACAGGTCCCGCGGGAGGCCCCAGCATTTT. Protein: CASSLDRSRGRPQHF.

J is TRBJ2-7 and V is TRBV29-1; D remains unclear. The germline V gene encodes CDR1 SQVTM and CDR2 ANQGSEA. Deletions cut 1 base from V and 0 bases from J, with 16 bases between. This CDR3 spans 16 amino acids. As DNA, the CDR3 is TGCAGCGTTGAAGGCATTGGGGTGACAAGCTCCTACGAGCAGTACTTC. Residues: CSVEGIGVTSSYEQYF.